This T cell receptor (beta chain) was documented in a study of T-cell reconstitution after alpha-beta-depleted transplantation in children. With 4 bases clipped from V and 8 bases from J, the junction kept 8 bases outside the gene matches. Germline assignment: CDR1 LNHDA and CDR2 SQIVND (reference sequence). This CDR3 spans 14 amino acids. Overall study results and limits: Some patients owed their high day-60 TCRbeta diversity to surviving recipient T cells and thymic progenitors. One year post-transplant, T-cell counts and diversity were largely derived from T cells produced anew.

Construction of the TCRbeta library involved unique molecular identifiers. One entry per CDR3 protein, called by TCRdb with MiXCR from the PCR reads. In the table there are a few hundred thousand distinct CDR3 sequences, roughly two fifths of which are singletons. A remark on this clonotype: Its antigen is not known.

The clonotype originates from a girl aged 2 to 10 with aplastic anemia, due to receive a stem cell transplant. The chain employs TRBV19 and TRBJ2-1; 7 bases are a match to TRBD2. Specimen: PBMCs, collected before TCRalphabeta/CD19-depleted stem cell transplant. The CDR3 loop reads CASSTTPGGDEQFF. DNA of the CDR3: TGTGCCAGTAGTACGACTCCGGGAGGCGATGAGCAGTTCTTC.